This paragraph covers one T cell receptor (beta chain) sequence. This record comes from a study of identifying expanded T cells in peripheral blood. CDR3 size: 13 residues. Looked up from germline, CDR1 is MDHEN and CDR2 is SYDVKM. V was shortened by 6 bases and J by 4 bases, with 12 bases between the two germline ends. The table came from immunoSEQ multiplex PCR; TCRdb's copy has only in-frame clones and leaves some out. The sample lists approximately 97,000 clones, approximately 89% occurring once. Sequencing input: blood. This receptor was identified in a person aged 18 to 75 in good health. The chain employs TRBV28 and TRBJ1-2; D is perhaps TRBD1 (6 bases). CDR3 protein: CASRYRASYGYTF. The CDR3 nucleotides are TGTGCCAGCAGATACAGGGCCTCCTATGGCTACACCTTC.